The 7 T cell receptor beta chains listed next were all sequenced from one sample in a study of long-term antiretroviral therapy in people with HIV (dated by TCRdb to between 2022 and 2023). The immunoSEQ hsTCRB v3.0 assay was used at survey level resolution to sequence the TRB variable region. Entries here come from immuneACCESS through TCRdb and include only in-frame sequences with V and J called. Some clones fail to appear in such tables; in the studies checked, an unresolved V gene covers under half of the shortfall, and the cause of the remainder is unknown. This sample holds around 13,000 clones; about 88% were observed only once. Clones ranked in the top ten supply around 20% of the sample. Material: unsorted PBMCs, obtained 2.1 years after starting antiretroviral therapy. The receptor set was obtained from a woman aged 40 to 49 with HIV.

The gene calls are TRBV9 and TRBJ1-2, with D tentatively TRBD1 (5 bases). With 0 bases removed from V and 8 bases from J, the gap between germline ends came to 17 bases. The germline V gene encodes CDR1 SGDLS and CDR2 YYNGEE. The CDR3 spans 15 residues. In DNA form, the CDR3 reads TGTGCCAGCAGCGTAGCTCAGGGTGATTTAGGAGGCTACACCTTC. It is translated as CASSVAQGDLGGYTF.

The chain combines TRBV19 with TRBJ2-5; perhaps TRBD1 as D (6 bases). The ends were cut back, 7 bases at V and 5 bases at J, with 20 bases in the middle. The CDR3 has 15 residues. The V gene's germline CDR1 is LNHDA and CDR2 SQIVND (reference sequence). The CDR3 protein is CASTHALDRAETQYF. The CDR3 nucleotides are TGTGCCAGTACCCATGCCTTGGACAGAGCGGAGACCCAGTACTTC. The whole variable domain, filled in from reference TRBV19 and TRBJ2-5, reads DGGITQSPKYLFRKEGQNVTLSCEQNLNHDAMYWYRQDPGQGLRLIYYSQIVNDFQKGDIAEGYSVSREKKESFPLTVTSAQKNPTAFYLCASTHALDRAETQYFGPGTRLLVL.

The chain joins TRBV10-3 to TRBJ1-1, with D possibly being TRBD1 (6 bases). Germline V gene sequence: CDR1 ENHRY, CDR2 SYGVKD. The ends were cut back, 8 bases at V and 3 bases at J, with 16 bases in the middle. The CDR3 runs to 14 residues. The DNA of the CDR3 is TGTGCCATCGCCTCAGGGGAGGCGCACACTGAAGCTTTCTTT. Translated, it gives CAIASGEAHTEAFF.

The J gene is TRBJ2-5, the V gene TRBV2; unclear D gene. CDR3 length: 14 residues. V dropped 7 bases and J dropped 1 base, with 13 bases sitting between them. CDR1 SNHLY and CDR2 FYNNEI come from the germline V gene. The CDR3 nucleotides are TGTGCCAGCATTATGGCGGCTAGCCAAGAGACCCAGTACTTC. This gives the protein CASIMAASQETQYF.

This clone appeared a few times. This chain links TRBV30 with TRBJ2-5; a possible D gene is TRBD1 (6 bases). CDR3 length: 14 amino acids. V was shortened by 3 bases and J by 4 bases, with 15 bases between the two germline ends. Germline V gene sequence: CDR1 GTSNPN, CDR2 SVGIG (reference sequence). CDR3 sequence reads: CAWSYRVGAETQYF. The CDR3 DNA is TGTGCCTGGAGCTACAGGGTGGGAGCAGAGACCCAGTACTTC.

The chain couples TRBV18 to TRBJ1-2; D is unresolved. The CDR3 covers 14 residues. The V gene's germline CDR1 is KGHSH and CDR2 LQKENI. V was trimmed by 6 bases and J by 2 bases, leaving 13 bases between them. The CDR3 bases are TGTGCCAGCTCCCGAGCCAAGGGAAACTATGGCTACACCTTC. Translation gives CASSRAKGNYGYTF.

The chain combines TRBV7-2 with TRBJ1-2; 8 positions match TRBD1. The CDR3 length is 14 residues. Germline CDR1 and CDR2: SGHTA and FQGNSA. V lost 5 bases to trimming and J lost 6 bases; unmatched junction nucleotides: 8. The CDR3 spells CASSPGQGPNGYTF. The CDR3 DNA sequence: TGTGCCAGCAGCCCCGGACAGGGACCGAATGGCTACACCTTC.